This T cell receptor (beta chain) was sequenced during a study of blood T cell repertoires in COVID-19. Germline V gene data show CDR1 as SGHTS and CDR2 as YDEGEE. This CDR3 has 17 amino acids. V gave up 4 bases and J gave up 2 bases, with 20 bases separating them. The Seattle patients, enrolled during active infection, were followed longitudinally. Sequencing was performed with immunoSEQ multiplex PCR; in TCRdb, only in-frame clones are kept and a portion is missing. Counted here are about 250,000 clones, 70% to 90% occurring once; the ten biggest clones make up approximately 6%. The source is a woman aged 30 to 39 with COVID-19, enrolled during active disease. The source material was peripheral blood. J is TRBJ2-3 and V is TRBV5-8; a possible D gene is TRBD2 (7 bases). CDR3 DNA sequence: TGTGCCAGCAGCCCCGAAGGGGGGGCGTCCTTCACAGATACGCAGTATTTT. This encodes CASSPEGGASFTDTQYF.